Detailed here is one T cell receptor (beta chain). Its antigen is still unknown. Other DNA sequences of this sample code for an identical CDR3. The data belong to a study of naive CD8 T cells in extremely preterm neonates. Study observations and caveats: Shared CDR3 nucleotide sequences: preterm 2.7%, term roughly 0.4%, children less than 0.035%, adults roughly 0.0095%. Preterm infants showed shorter CDR3s, fewer N additions and less trimming than older groups.

The method was immunoSEQ multiplex PCR; TCRdb's version includes in-frame clones alone and lacks a portion of them. The sample has around 25,000 clones, about 91% seen once. Extremely preterm deliveries at about 23-28 weeks of gestation provided the preterm samples. Germline-derived CDR1 and CDR2 are MGHRA and YSYEKL. The CDR3 sequence is 12 residues long. V shed 4 bases, J shed 5 bases, and the junction held 1 base outside the gene matches. The V call is TRBV4-1, the J call TRBJ1-1, with 7 nucleotides matching TRBD1. This clonotype originated in a boy who was born preterm. The sequenced material came from naive CD8+ T cells from cord blood. The chain's CDR3 is CASSPTGTEAFF. The CDR3 region has the DNA TGCGCCAGCAGCCCGACAGGGACTGAAGCTTTCTTT.